This T cell receptor (beta chain) came from a study of blood T cells in healthy people across ages. This clonotype has a handful of counts. Using a J-beta primer mix together with a sample-barcoded 5' primer, a second PCR was run for roughly 6 to 12 cycles. One entry per CDR3 protein, called by TCRdb with MiXCR from the 5' RACE reads. The repertoire holds about 800,000 distinct CDR3 sequences, with 55% to 70% as singletons. This clonotype was obtained from a man aged 30 to 39 in good health. The sequenced sample consisted of blood.

This chain's CDR3 is CASSPQENEQYF. CDR3 nucleotide sequence: TGTGCCAGCTCACCACAGGAGAACGAGCAGTACTTC. The chain links TRBV18 to TRBJ2-4; D gene unclear. The end of the DNA aligns better with TRBJ2-7, so the J call may be wrong. The CDR3 runs 12 residues. Germline CDR1 reads KGHSH; CDR2 reads LQKENI.